The 20 T cell receptor beta chains presented below share a single source sample, sequenced in a study of identical twins. TCRdb reanalysed the 5' RACE reads using MiXCR and keeps one entry per CDR3 protein. This sample has 350,000 to 400,000 distinct CDR3 sequences, with 8.5% to 10% found just once. Sequencing used naive T cells sorted from blood. The receptor source for this set is a woman in her fifties or sixties in good health.

The sample holds a few counts of this clonotype. The gene calls are TRBV11-2 and TRBJ2-1; 8 nucleotides agree with TRBD2. The germline V gene encodes CDR1 SGHAT and CDR2 FQNNGV. The CDR3 extends over 15 amino acids. V trimming: 1 base; J trimming: 8 bases; junction bases outside the gene matches: 7. CDR3 residues: CASSLAGGRRDEQFF. In DNA, the CDR3 is TGTGCCAGCAGCTTAGCAGGCGGGAGGAGGGATGAGCAGTTCTTC.

This clonotype was counted between two and nine times. The chain recombines TRBV2 with TRBJ1-4, with no clear D. V was clipped by 8 bases and J by 0 bases, with 13 bases between them. This CDR3 has 15 residues. Germline CDR1 reads SNHLY; CDR2 reads FYNNEI. The CDR3 nucleotides read TGTGCCAGCCGTCGGGCGGGCGCAACTAATGAAAAACTGTTTTTT. Its protein is CASRRAGATNEKLFF. The full variable domain, with the rest looked up from reference TRBV2 and TRBJ1-4, is EPEVTQTPSHQVTQMGQEVILRCVPISNHLYFYWYRQILGQKVEFLVSFYNNEISEKSEIFDDQFSVERPDGSNFTLKIRSTKLEDSAMYFCASRRAGATNEKLFFGSGTQLSVL.

This chain uses TRBV27 with TRBJ2-5, with TRBD2 matching 11 bases. Germline CDR1 and CDR2: MNHEY and SMNVEV (reference sequence). The V segment lost 5 bases and the J segment 1 base; nucleotides outside the gene matches: 6. The CDR3 totals 16 residues. CDR3 amino acids: CASSLLAGGLQETQYF. CDR3 DNA: TGTGCCAGCAGTCTTCTAGCGGGAGGCCTCCAAGAGACCCAGTACTTC.

This clonotype was seen at least ten times. The V and J genes are TRBV5-1 and TRBJ1-2, with D unresolved. In germline, CDR1 is SGHRS, CDR2 YFSETQ. This CDR3 has 14 amino acids. Trimming removed 0 bases at V and 0 bases at J, with 6 bases between. CDR3 loop: CASSLDRANYGYTF. The CDR3, as DNA: TGCGCCAGCAGCTTGGACAGAGCTAACTATGGCTACACCTTC.

This clonotype was counted between two and nine times. The chain employs TRBV5-1 and TRBJ2-2, with 12 bases fitting TRBD2. V shed 5 bases and J 5 bases; nucleotides not matched to a gene: 10. The CDR3 is 17 amino acids. Germline V gene sequence: CDR1 SGHRS, CDR2 YFSETQ. In nucleotides, the CDR3 is TGCGCCAGCAGACCGACTAGCGGGAGAGGAGGAACCGGGGAGCTGTTTTTT. The encoded protein is CASRPTSGRGGTGELFF.

The chain couples TRBV30 to TRBJ1-2, with no clear D. CDR3 size: 10 residues. CDR1 is GTSNPN, CDR2 SVGIG, per germline (reference sequence). The ends were cut back, 8 bases at V and 2 bases at J, with 6 bases in the middle. The CDR3 loop is CAHQNYGYTF. The CDR3 bases are TGTGCCCATCAAAACTATGGCTACACCTTC.

This clonotype was counted ten times or more. The CDR3 is CASSQSRAGKTQYF. The CDR3 DNA reads as TGTGCCAGCAGCCAATCGAGGGCCGGAAAGACCCAGTACTTC. This chain uses TRBV3-1 with TRBJ2-5; tentatively, D is TRBD2 (5 bases). The V and J ends lost 2 bases and 6 bases respectively, with 13 bases between them. The CDR3 loop spans 14 amino acids. From germline, CDR1 is LGHDT and CDR2 YNNKEL (reference sequence).

This clonotype was seen a few times. This chain uses TRBV11-3 with TRBJ2-1, with TRBD2 matching over 11 bases. V shed 0 bases, J shed 9 bases, and the junction held 7 bases outside the gene matches. Germline V gives CDR1 SGHNT, CDR2 YENEEA. The CDR3 length is 16 residues. The CDR3 region has the DNA TGTGCCAGCAGCTTAGATCCACCGGGACTAGCGGTTGAGCAGTTCTTC. Protein sequence: CASSLDPPGLAVEQFF.

The chain is built from TRBV10-1 and TRBJ2-7; 8 nucleotides agree with TRBD2. Germline trimming cut 6 bases from V and 2 bases from J; bases unmatched to any gene: 12. CDR3 length: 16 amino acids. From germline, CDR1 is WNHNN and CDR2 SYGVQD (reference sequence). CDR3 loop: CASRKIGGRTPYEQYF. The CDR3, as DNA: TGCGCCAGCAGGAAAATTGGCGGGAGGACACCCTACGAGCAGTACTTC.

This clonotype was seen at least ten times. V is TRBV7-9 and J is TRBJ2-1; 11 bases map to TRBD2. Germline V CDR1 and CDR2: SEHNR, FQNEAQ (reference sequence). CDR3 length: 15 amino acids. Germline trimming cut 3 bases from V and 9 bases from J; bases unmatched to any gene: 7. The chain's CDR3 is CASSFLAGGLVEQFF. CDR3 DNA: TGTGCCAGCAGCTTTTTAGCGGGAGGGCTGGTTGAGCAGTTCTTC.

For this clonotype: The conserved final phenylalanine or tryptophan is absent from the CDR3, which likely points to a read error. Here the CDR3 DNA reads TGCAGTGCTAGAGATCCCGGGACAGGGCCTGAAGCTTTCTGT. Translated: CSARDPGTGPEAFC. The chain employs TRBV20-1 and TRBJ1-1, with TRBD1 matching 9 bases. This CDR3 contains 14 residues. The V gene's germline CDR1 is DFQATT and CDR2 SNEGSKA (reference sequence). Trimming cost V 0 bases and J 6 bases; bases outside gene matches: 5.

The gene calls are TRBV27 and TRBJ2-2; either TRBD1 or TRBD2 may fit D (6 bases each). Germline-derived CDR1 and CDR2 are MNHEY and SMNVEV (reference sequence). V lost 2 bases and J 5 bases, leaving 27 bases between the germline ends. This CDR3 comprises 20 residues. The CDR3: CASSLGFNLATGGTTGELFF. The CDR3 nucleotides are TGTGCCAGCAGTTTAGGGTTCAACCTGGCCACGGGCGGGACAACCGGGGAGCTGTTTTTT.

As concerns this clonotype: The CDR3 does not close with the conserved phenylalanine or tryptophan, likely indicating a read error. The rearrangement uses TRBV20-1 and TRBJ1-2, with a tentative D call TRBD1 (5 bases). The V and J ends lost 5 bases and 0 bases respectively, with 19 bases between them. The CDR3 is 16 amino acids. The germline CDR1 and CDR2 sequences are DFQATT and SNEGSKA (reference sequence). Here the CDR3 reads CSALSPGRGSNYGYTL. CDR3 coding DNA: TGCAGTGCTCTCAGTCCAGGGCGGGGATCTAACTATGGCTACACCCTC.

This clonotype was counted only a few times. The chain recombines TRBV5-1 with TRBJ2-5; D remains ambiguous. The CDR3 extends over 12 amino acids. V was trimmed by 1 base and J by 8 bases, leaving 9 bases between them. CDR1 and CDR2 (germline): SGHRS, YFSETQ. The CDR3 spells CASSLPHGTQYF. The CDR3 DNA is TGCGCCAGCAGCTTGCCTCACGGCACCCAGTACTTC.

This clonotype was counted only a few times. For the CDR3, the DNA is TGCGCCAGCAGCAAAGAAGGCAGGGGATACTCTGGAAACACCATATATTTT. Protein: CASSKEGRGYSGNTIYF. V gene TRBV5-1 combines with J gene TRBJ1-3, with a tentative D call TRBD1 (6 bases). Trimming pared 4 bases from V and 0 bases from J, leaving 17 bases between. The CDR3 consists of 17 residues. Germline values: CDR1 SGHRS, CDR2 YFSETQ.

This clonotype showed up just a few times. This chain uses TRBV9 with TRBJ2-5; 11 bases match TRBD2. The V gene end was trimmed by 0 bases and the J gene end by 3 bases; junction bases not matched to a gene: 4. This CDR3 region has 16 residues. Germline CDR1 reads SGDLS; CDR2 reads YYNGEE. CDR3 protein: CASSVGSGRAKETQYF. Written as DNA, the CDR3 is TGTGCCAGCAGCGTAGGTAGCGGGAGGGCGAAAGAGACCCAGTACTTC.

A few counts support this clonotype. The chain links TRBV5-6 to TRBJ2-7; D gene unclear. Per germline, CDR1 SGHDT and CDR2 YYEEEE. V was trimmed by 0 bases and J by 3 bases, leaving 13 bases between them. The CDR3 length is 15 residues. CDR3 loop: CASSLGQVPLYEQYF. The CDR3 nucleotides read TGTGCCAGCAGCTTGGGGCAGGTCCCCCTCTACGAGCAGTACTTC.

This clonotype was seen ten or more times. In DNA, the CDR3 is TGTGCCAGCAGCTTAGGACTAGCCCCCAATGAGCAGTTCTTC. Translated: CASSLGLAPNEQFF. The genes are TRBV7-2 and TRBJ2-1, with 7 bases identical to TRBD2. The germline CDR1 and CDR2 sequences are SGHTA and FQGNSA. The junction had 3 bases not matched to a gene; V was cut back by 1 base and J by 6 bases. This CDR3 has 14 amino acids.

This clonotype came up many times. The J gene is TRBJ2-1, the V gene TRBV5-1; D not resolved. Germline CDR1 is SGHRS and CDR2 is YFSETQ. Between the trimmed V and J ends, which lost 2 bases and 7 bases, there was a span of 7 bases. The CDR3 is 12 amino acids. The CDR3 sequence: CASSFSFNEQFF. The DNA for the CDR3 is TGCGCCAGCAGCTTCAGTTTTAATGAGCAGTTCTTC.

This clonotype was seen more than once but under ten times. This chain connects TRBV11-2 to TRBJ2-1, with 7 bases fitting TRBD2. The CDR3 consists of 13 residues. V lost 5 bases and J lost 7; bases outside the gene matches: 5. Germline loops: CDR1 SGHAT, CDR2 FQNNGV. CDR3 coding DNA: TGTGCCAGCAGCGGATGGGGGGGAAATGAGCAGTTCTTC. Protein sequence: CASSGWGGNEQFF.